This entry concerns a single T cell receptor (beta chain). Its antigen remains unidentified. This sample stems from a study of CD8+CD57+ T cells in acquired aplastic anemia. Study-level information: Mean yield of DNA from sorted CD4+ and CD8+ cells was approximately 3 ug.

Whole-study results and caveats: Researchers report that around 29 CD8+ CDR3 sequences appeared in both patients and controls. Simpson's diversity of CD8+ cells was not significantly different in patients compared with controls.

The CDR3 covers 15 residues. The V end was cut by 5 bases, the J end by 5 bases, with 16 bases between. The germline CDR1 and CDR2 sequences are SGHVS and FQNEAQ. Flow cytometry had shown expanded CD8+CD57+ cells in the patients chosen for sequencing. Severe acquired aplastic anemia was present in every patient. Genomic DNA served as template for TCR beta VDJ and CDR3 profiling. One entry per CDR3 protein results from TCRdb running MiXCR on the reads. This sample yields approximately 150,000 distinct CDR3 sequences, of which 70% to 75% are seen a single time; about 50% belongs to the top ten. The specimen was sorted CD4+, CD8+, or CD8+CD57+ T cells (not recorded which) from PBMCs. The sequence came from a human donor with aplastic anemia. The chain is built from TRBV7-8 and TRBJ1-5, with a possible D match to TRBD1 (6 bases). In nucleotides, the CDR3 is TGTGCCAGCAGCCCGAGACGGACAGTATATCAGCCCCAGCATTTT. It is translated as CASSPRRTVYQPQHF. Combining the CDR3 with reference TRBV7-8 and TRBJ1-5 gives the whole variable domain GAGVSQSPRYKVAKRGQDVALRCDPISGHVSLFWYQQALGQGPEFLTYFQNEAQLDKSGLPSDRFFAERPEGSVSTLKIQRTQQEDSAVYLCASSPRRTVYQPQHFGDGTRLSIL.